One and the same sample provided the 21 T cell receptor beta chains below, sequenced in a study of blood T cell repertoires in COVID-19. The table came from immunoSEQ multiplex PCR; TCRdb's copy has only in-frame clones and leaves some out. The sample lists just over 300,000 clones; around 92% were seen once. Input material: peripheral blood. These receptors were collected from a woman aged 30 to 39 with COVID-19, enrolled during active disease.

This chain joins TRBV29-1 and TRBJ1-2; 9 nucleotides align to TRBD1. The CDR3 extends over 12 amino acids. J was trimmed by 4 bases and V by 6 bases; bases with no gene match: 3. Per the germline V gene, CDR1 is SQVTM and CDR2 is ANQGSEA. Written as DNA, the CDR3 is TGCAGCGTGGACAGGGGCTCCTATGGCTACACCTTC. Its protein product is CSVDRGSYGYTF.

V gene TRBV7-9 combines with J gene TRBJ2-5, with TRBD1 matching over 10 bases. V shed 2 bases and J 5 bases; nucleotides not matched to a gene: 8. Germline lookup yields CDR1 SEHNR and CDR2 FQNEAQ (reference sequence). The CDR3 runs to 16 residues. DNA of the CDR3: TGTGCCAGCAGCTTACACAGGGACAGGGGAGGGGAGACCCAGTACTTC. Its translation is CASSLHRDRGGETQYF.

The chain combines TRBV5-4 with TRBJ2-3; D not resolved. CDR1 and CDR2 (germline): SGHNT, YYREEE (reference sequence). The CDR3 sequence is 13 residues long. Trimming cost V 3 bases and J 6 bases, with 11 bases left between them. The chain's CDR3 is CASSSLPRDTQYF. In nucleotides, the CDR3 is TGTGCCAGCAGCTCGCTCCCCCGGGATACGCAGTATTTT.

As DNA, the CDR3 is TGTGCCAGCAGCCCCCGGGCCTGGGGCGAAAAACTGTTTTTT. Its protein is CASSPRAWGEKLFF. V usage is TRBV9 and J usage is TRBJ1-4; D possibly corresponds to TRBD1 (5 bases). CDR1 SGDLS and CDR2 YYNGEE come from the germline V gene. The CDR3 has 14 amino acids. V lost 4 bases and J 8 bases, leaving 15 bases between the germline ends.

This chain uses TRBV7-2 with TRBJ2-2; tentative D call: TRBD1 (6 bases). V lost 3 bases and J 8 bases, leaving 16 bases between the germline ends. CDR1 and CDR2 from the germline V gene are SGHTA and FQGNSA. This CDR3 has 15 amino acids. In DNA form, the CDR3 reads TGTGCCAGCAGCTTGGATCCAGGGGCCAGGGGGGAGCTGTTTTTT. Translating it yields CASSLDPGARGELFF.

V usage is TRBV6-6 and J usage is TRBJ2-1; the D gene is possibly TRBD1 (5 bases). From germline, CDR1 is MNHNY and CDR2 SVGAGI (reference sequence). This CDR3 contains 14 residues. Trimming cost V 0 bases and J 8 bases, with 11 bases left between them. CDR3 bases: TGTGCCAGCAGTTACTCCAGGGTTGGGTATGAGCAGTTCTTC. Amino acids: CASSYSRVGYEQFF.

The genes are TRBV3-1 (or the pseudogene TRBV3-2) and TRBJ2-3, with TRBD2 matching over 8 bases. The CDR3 length is 17 residues. Trimming took 1 base from V and 1 from J; bases not matched to a gene: 7. Germline assignment: CDR1 LGHDT and CDR2 YNNKEL (reference sequence). In DNA form, the CDR3 reads TGTGCCAGCAGCCAAGTTCGGGGGGGCCTGGGCACAGATACGCAGTATTTT. It yields the protein CASSQVRGGLGTDTQYF.

This clone was observed once. The chain uses TRBV18 and TRBJ1-1; TRBD1 matches at 9 bases. V was clipped by 4 bases and J by 2 bases; unmatched bases: 2. Germline lookup yields CDR1 KGHSH and CDR2 LQKENI. This CDR3 region has 14 residues. In DNA, the CDR3 is TGTGCCAGCTCACGGGACAGGGATAACACTGAAGCTTTCTTT. Amino acid sequence: CASSRDRDNTEAFF.

The chain combines TRBV19 with TRBJ1-2, with D maybe TRBD1 (6 bases). With 4 bases removed from V and 4 bases from J, the gap between germline ends came to 10 bases. The CDR3 is 13 residues long. Germline V lookup: CDR1 LNHDA, CDR2 SQIVND (reference sequence). The CDR3 nucleotides read TGTGCCAGTAGTAAGGACAGCTTCTATGGCTACACCTTC. This encodes CASSKDSFYGYTF. The full variable domain, with the rest looked up from reference TRBV19 and TRBJ1-2, is DGGITQSPKYLFRKEGQNVTLSCEQNLNHDAMYWYRQDPGQGLRLIYYSQIVNDFQKGDIAEGYSVSREKKESFPLTVTSAQKNPTAFYLCASSKDSFYGYTFGSGTRLTVV.

The chain joins TRBV19 to TRBJ2-3; TRBD2 might be the D (6 bases). The CDR3 runs to 19 residues. V dropped 7 bases and J dropped 3 bases, with 29 bases sitting between them. Germline CDR1 and CDR2: LNHDA and SQIVND (reference sequence). The CDR3: CASTPPWGDPEANTDTQYF. The CDR3 bases are TGTGCCAGTACCCCCCCCTGGGGGGACCCGGAGGCTAATACAGATACGCAGTATTTT.

J is TRBJ2-2 and V is TRBV11-2; D remains unclear. The germline CDR1 and CDR2 sequences are SGHAT and FQNNGV. Trimming removed 4 bases from V and 5 bases from J, with 11 bases in between. The CDR3 loop spans 14 amino acids. Here the CDR3 reads CASSSLSRTGELFF. The CDR3 nucleotides are TGTGCCAGCAGCTCCCTATCGCGTACCGGGGAGCTGTTTTTT.

V gene TRBV18 combines with J gene TRBJ2-5; D ambiguous. This CDR3 has 13 amino acids. Germline V gene lookup returns CDR1 KGHSH and CDR2 LQKENI. Trimming stripped 5 bases from V and 2 bases from J, with 9 bases between. The CDR3, as DNA: TGTGCCAGCTCAACCACGCGGCAAGAGACCCAGTACTTC. This encodes CASSTTRQETQYF. Filled out from reference TRBV18 and TRBJ2-5, the complete variable domain reads NAGVMQNPRHLVRRRGQEARLRCSPMKGHSHVYWYRQLPEEGLKFMVYLQKENIIDESGMPKERFSAEFPKEGPSILRIQQVVRGDSAAYFCASSTTRQETQYFGPGTRLLVL.

This clone occurred once. The chain combines TRBV19 with TRBJ2-2; the D is unclear. The germline CDR1 and CDR2 sequences are LNHDA and SQIVND (reference sequence). V gave up 1 base and J gave up 6 bases, with 12 bases separating them. The CDR3 extends over 15 amino acids. The CDR3 DNA sequence: TGTGCCAGTAGTATAGTGGGCGTACGATCCGGGGAGCTGTTTTTT. Protein: CASSIVGVRSGELFF.

V is TRBV3-1 (or the pseudogene TRBV3-2) and J is TRBJ1-4; no clear D. Per the germline V gene, CDR1 is LGHDT and CDR2 is YNNKEL (reference sequence). Trimming left V 1 base short and J 2 bases short, with 11 bases between. The CDR3 extends over 16 amino acids. The CDR3 here is CASSQAVGNTNEKLFF. The CDR3 nucleotides are TGTGCCAGCAGCCAAGCTGTCGGGAACACTAATGAAAAACTGTTTTTT.

The J gene is TRBJ2-5, the V gene TRBV29-1; D is unclear. Per the germline V gene, CDR1 is SQVTM and CDR2 is ANQGSEA. V gave up 4 bases and J gave up 7 bases, with 13 bases separating them. The CDR3 has 12 amino acids. The CDR3 DNA is TGCAGCGTTGCGGTGGTTATCGGGACCCAGTACTTC. This codes for CSVAVVIGTQYF.

This clone was detected only a few times. The rearrangement joins TRBV24-1 to TRBJ2-5; D gene ambiguous. The CDR3 loop spans 13 amino acids. The germline V and J ends were trimmed by 6 bases and 5 bases, with 12 bases remaining between them. Germline lookup yields CDR1 KGHDR and CDR2 SFDVKD. The CDR3 here is CATSPRIGETQYF. Written as DNA, the CDR3 is TGTGCCACCAGTCCCAGGATTGGGGAGACCCAGTACTTC.

The chain uses TRBV19 and TRBJ1-6, with D perhaps matching TRBD1 (6 bases). The CDR3 contains 15 residues. V was trimmed by 6 bases and J by 11 bases, leaving 20 bases between them. Germline V gene lookup returns CDR1 LNHDA and CDR2 SQIVND (reference sequence). The CDR3 coding sequence is TGTGCCAGTAGACAACAGGGTGGGACCAATGCACCCCTCCACTTT. Protein: CASRQQGGTNAPLHF.

The chain is built from TRBV7-8 and TRBJ2-5, with 14 bases fitting TRBD2. V lost 5 bases, J lost 2 bases, and 4 bases stayed unmatched. Germline V gene sequence: CDR1 SGHVS, CDR2 FQNEAQ. The CDR3 has 16 residues. In DNA, the CDR3 is TGTGCCAGCAGCCTCGGACTAGCGGGGGGACAAGAGACCCAGTACTTC. Its protein is CASSLGLAGGQETQYF.

The V gene is TRBV5-1, the J gene TRBJ1-4, with TRBD1 identical over 7 bases. V was clipped by 4 bases and J by 6 bases; unmatched bases: 9. Germline CDR1 reads SGHRS; CDR2 reads YFSETQ. The CDR3 sequence is 15 residues long. The CDR3 nucleotides read TGCGCCAGCAGCATCAGGGGGGCCTCCTATGAAAAACTGTTTTTT. Its protein product is CASSIRGASYEKLFF. The full variable domain, with the rest looked up from reference TRBV5-1 and TRBJ1-4, is KAGVTQTPRYLIKTRGQQVTLSCSPISGHRSVSWYQQTPGQGLQFLFEYFSETQRNKGNFPGRFSGRQFSNSRSEMNVSTLELGDSALYLCASSIRGASYEKLFFGSGTQLSVL.

This chain connects TRBV27 to TRBJ2-3; 7 positions agree with TRBD2. The CDR3 length is 18 residues. Germline V gives CDR1 MNHEY, CDR2 SMNVEV (reference sequence). V lost 2 bases to trimming and J lost 0 bases; unmatched junction nucleotides: 11. The CDR3: CASSLNVPSGLSTDTQYF. DNA of the CDR3: TGTGCCAGCAGTTTAAATGTGCCTAGCGGCTTAAGCACAGATACGCAGTATTTT.

The chain uses TRBV27 and TRBJ1-2, with 9 bases that match TRBD1. The CDR3 extends over 15 amino acids. Trimming took 3 bases from V and 0 from J; bases not matched to a gene: 2. From germline, CDR1 is MNHEY and CDR2 SMNVEV (reference sequence). The CDR3 nucleotides are TGTGCCAGCAGTTTTACAGGGGGCTCTAACTATGGCTACACCTTC. Translating gives CASSFTGGSNYGYTF.